These 7 T cell receptor beta chains were sequenced from one sample in a study of vaccination effects on CD4 cells after COVID-19. Antigens for these TCRs are unknown. Assay: immunoSEQ multiplex PCR; the TCRdb copy retains only in-frame clones and omits some. There are about 46,000 clones in the sample; 65% to 75% occur only once, and over 12% lies in the top ten. Within the ViraFEST assay, antigen-specific CD4+ T cells underwent expansion with viral peptide pools prior to sequencing. A roughly ten-day culture period preceded the isolation of CD4+ T cells. Two doses of either BNT162b2 or mRNA-1273 were given to each participant. The sample consisted of CD4+ T cells from PBMCs cultured with HCoV-OC43 spike peptides, taken after COVID-19 vaccination. Documented subset: HCoV-OC43 spike overlapping peptide pool stimulation. These receptors all come from a human donor who received a COVID-19 vaccine.

The V gene is TRBV7-9, the J gene TRBJ1-3; 10 nucleotides line up with TRBD1. Germline values: CDR1 SEHNR, CDR2 FQNEAQ (reference sequence). This CDR3 has 18 amino acids. The V segment lost 5 bases and the J segment 1 base; nucleotides outside the gene matches: 11. The CDR3, as DNA: TGTGCCAGCAGCCCAACAAGGGACAGGGGATCTTCTGGAAACACCATATATTTT. It encodes CASSPTRDRGSSGNTIYF.

The rearrangement links TRBV7-9 to TRBJ2-7, with TRBD2 matching over 9 bases. CDR3 length: 17 residues. J was trimmed by 1 base and V by 2 bases; bases with no gene match: 9. Germline V lookup: CDR1 SEHNR, CDR2 FQNEAQ (reference sequence). The CDR3 loop is CASSLSGSSGTSYEQYF. The CDR3 bases are TGTGCCAGCAGCTTATCCGGGTCTAGCGGGACATCCTACGAGCAGTACTTC.

This sequence joins TRBV5-4 and TRBJ2-7; TRBD2 aligns across 7 bases. The CDR3 runs 15 residues. Per germline, CDR1 SGHNT and CDR2 YYREEE (reference sequence). Trimming removed 4 bases from V and 5 bases from J; junction bases left unmatched: 12. Here the CDR3 reads CASSPIAGPGHEQYF. CDR3 bases: TGTGCCAGCAGCCCGATAGCGGGCCCGGGCCACGAGCAGTACTTC.

This chain links TRBV2 with TRBJ2-6; D gene uncertain. The ends were cut back, 5 bases at V and 0 bases at J, with 8 bases in the middle. This CDR3 has 15 residues. Germline V gene sequence: CDR1 SNHLY, CDR2 FYNNEI. The CDR3 protein is CASSTDNSGANVLTF. The CDR3 DNA reads TGTGCCAGCAGTACGGATAACTCTGGGGCCAACGTCCTGACTTTC.

The CDR3 region has the DNA TGTGCCTCTCGGACCCACTCAAGTCCTTACGAGCAGTACTTC. This encodes CASRTHSSPYEQYF. The chain employs TRBV6-5 and TRBJ2-7; D unresolved. The V end lost 11 bases, the J end lost 4 bases, and 21 bases lay between the germline ends. CDR1 MNHEY and CDR2 SVGAGI come from the germline V gene. This CDR3 comprises 14 residues.

The V call is TRBV6-5, the J call TRBJ2-7, with 7 bases fitting TRBD2. The ends lost 2 bases at V and 2 bases at J; junction bases unmatched: 9. Germline-derived CDR1 and CDR2 are MNHEY and SVGAGI. The CDR3 runs 16 residues. CDR3 coding DNA: TGTGCCAGCAGTTACCCCCCGTGCGGGGGTACCTACGAGCAGTACTTC. It encodes CASSYPPCGGTYEQYF.

This clone was counted once. The chain recombines TRBV20-1 with TRBJ2-1, with D perhaps TRBD2 (7 bases). CDR3 length: 15 residues. In germline, CDR1 is DFQATT, CDR2 SNEGSKA (reference sequence). V was trimmed by 3 bases and J by 6 bases, leaving 18 bases between them. The CDR3 DNA follows: TGCAGTGCTAGTCAAGGGCTAGGGGGGGGCAATGAGCAGTTCTTC. Protein product: CSASQGLGGGNEQFF.